These 22 T cell receptor beta chains share one sample of origin, sequenced in a study of T cells in Graves' hyperthyroidism and ophthalmopathy. TCR beta CDR3 region amplification was performed from RNA transcripts. A first-round RT-PCR of the TCR CDR3 used the HTBI primer set. Each CDR3 protein gets one entry after TCRdb re-called the multiplex PCR reads with MiXCR. The data show almost 600,000 distinct CDR3 sequences, with around 42% seen just once and around 8% held by the top ten. Input material: peripheral blood or thyroid tissue (not recorded which). Receptor source: a woman under 30 with Graves' hyperthyroidism.

A few counts support this clonotype. The J gene is TRBJ2-2, the V gene TRBV7-6; the match to TRBD1 covers 12 bases. Germline V CDR1 and CDR2: SGHVS, FNYEAQ. The CDR3 has 17 amino acids. V trimming: 1 base; J trimming: 2 bases; junction bases outside the gene matches: 2. CDR3 in amino acids: CASSLEGQGANTGELFF. DNA for the CDR3: TGTGCCAGCAGCTTAGAGGGACAGGGGGCTAACACCGGGGAGCTGTTTTTT.

This rearrangement joins TRBV6-5 to TRBJ2-7; D remains unclear. This CDR3 comprises 14 residues. Trimming cost V 5 bases and J 0 bases, with 11 bases left between them. Germline assignment: CDR1 MNHEY and CDR2 SVGAGI. The CDR3 DNA sequence: TGTGCCAGCAGTGCCTTTCACCTCTCCTACGAGCAGTACTTC. It is translated as CASSAFHLSYEQYF.

V is TRBV10-3 and J is TRBJ1-1; no clear D. Germline V CDR1 and CDR2: ENHRY, SYGVKD. Deletions cut 6 bases from V and 1 base from J, with 6 bases between. This CDR3 has 12 residues. The CDR3 sequence: CAIRDGNTEAFF. The DNA for the CDR3 is TGTGCCATCAGGGATGGGAACACTGAAGCTTTCTTT.

This clonotype was recorded a few times. This chain uses TRBV12-3 or TRBV12-4 with TRBJ2-7; possible D gene TRBD1, 5 bases. CDR3 size: 14 residues. The V end was cut by 7 bases, the J end by 5 bases, with 18 bases between. The DNA for the CDR3 is TGTGCCAGCACCCTGGGGCCGCCGGGTCACGAGCAGTACTTC. Protein sequence: CASTLGPPGHEQYF.

V gene TRBV7-2 combines with J gene TRBJ1-1, with D hard to call. Looked up from germline, CDR1 is SGHTA and CDR2 is FQGNSA. The ends were cut back, 2 bases at V and 5 bases at J, with 18 bases in the middle. The CDR3 consists of 16 residues. The CDR3 coding sequence is TGTGCCAGCAGCTTATCCCGGGCTAGCGGGAGGACTGAAGCTTTCTTT. Amino acid sequence: CASSLSRASGRTEAFF.

This clonotype came up a few times. The genes are TRBV7-7 and TRBJ2-5; 8 positions match TRBD1. CDR3 length: 14 amino acids. J was trimmed by 7 bases and V by 4 bases; bases with no gene match: 8. Looked up from germline, CDR1 is SSHAT and CDR2 is FNYEAQ (reference sequence). CDR3 sequence: CASSSTGGSATQYF. The CDR3 DNA reads as TGTGCCAGCAGCTCAACAGGGGGTTCAGCGACCCAGTACTTC.

This clonotype showed up just once. The V and J genes are TRBV7-9 and TRBJ2-7, with 11 bases lining up with TRBD2. Germline V lookup: CDR1 SEHNR, CDR2 FQNEAQ (reference sequence). The V segment lost 4 bases and the J segment 6 bases; nucleotides outside the gene matches: 8. This CDR3 comprises 15 residues. CDR3 sequence reads: CASSYSGRVVFEQYF. The CDR3 nucleotides read TGTGCCAGCAGCTATAGCGGGAGGGTTGTGTTCGAGCAGTACTTC.

This clonotype was detected only a few times. The rearrangement uses TRBV4-1 and TRBJ2-7; D might be TRBD1 or TRBD2, each matching 5 bases. The length of the CDR3 is 15 residues. The germline V gene has CDR1 MGHRA and CDR2 YSYEKL. V shed 0 bases and J shed 4 bases, with 13 bases lying between them. The CDR3 sequence is CASSQDPSWGYEQYF. CDR3 bases: TGCGCCAGCAGCCAAGATCCTAGCTGGGGGTACGAGCAGTACTTC.

This clonotype was seen ten or more times. This sequence joins TRBV4-3 and TRBJ1-3; D call uncertain. Trimming left V 0 bases short and J 5 bases short, with 11 bases between. This CDR3 comprises 15 residues. Per germline, CDR1 LGHNA and CDR2 YSLEER. The CDR3 DNA reads TGCGCCAGCAGCCAAGAGTTAGGGAAAAGAAACACCATATATTTT. Protein sequence: CASSQELGKRNTIYF.

V usage is TRBV7-9 and J usage is TRBJ1-1; TRBD1 matches at 7 bases. CDR1 and CDR2 (germline): SEHNR, FQNEAQ (reference sequence). This CDR3 has 11 residues. Trimming took 5 bases from V and 12 from J; bases not matched to a gene: 6. The CDR3 protein is CASSKDRRTFF. In nucleotides, the CDR3 is TGTGCCAGCAGCAAGGACAGGAGAACTTTCTTT.

The chain couples TRBV20-1 to TRBJ1-2; D is uncertain. The CDR3 loop spans 12 amino acids. Trimming removed 0 bases from V and 4 bases from J, with 6 bases in between. Germline lookup yields CDR1 DFQATT and CDR2 SNEGSKA (reference sequence). For the CDR3, the DNA is TGCAGTGCTAGAGATGGGGTCTATGGCTACACCTTC. Residues: CSARDGVYGYTF.

The chain recombines TRBV9 with TRBJ1-2; TRBD1 is a possible D gene (6 bases). Germline values: CDR1 SGDLS, CDR2 YYNGEE. The CDR3 contains 13 residues. The ends were cut back, 2 bases at V and 5 bases at J, with 10 bases in the middle. As DNA, the CDR3 is TGTGCCAGCAGCGTCGGGGGGGCATATGGCTACACCTTC. Translated: CASSVGGAYGYTF. Supplemented by reference TRBV9 and TRBJ1-2, the full variable domain reads DSGVTQTPKHLITATGQRVTLRCSPRSGDLSVYWYQQSLDQGLQFLIQYYNGEERAKGNILERFSAQQFPDLHSELNLSSLELGDSALYFCASSVGGAYGYTFGSGTRLTVV.

The sample holds a few counts of this clonotype. The rearrangement joins TRBV18 to TRBJ1-1, with D unresolved. This CDR3 contains 16 residues. Trimming shortened V by 3 bases and J by 0 bases, and 14 bases separated the two germline ends. Germline CDR1 reads KGHSH; CDR2 reads LQKENI. CDR3 bases: TGTGCCAGCTCACCCCCGAGCACCTTCATGAACACTGAAGCTTTCTTT. This gives the protein CASSPPSTFMNTEAFF. The full variable domain, its missing parts supplied by reference TRBV18 and TRBJ1-1, is NAGVMQNPRHLVRRRGQEARLRCSPMKGHSHVYWYRQLPEEGLKFMVYLQKENIIDESGMPKERFSAEFPKEGPSILRIQQVVRGDSAAYFCASSPPSTFMNTEAFFGQGTRLTVV.

This clonotype was detected many times. This rearrangement joins TRBV20-1 to TRBJ1-2; TRBD1 matches at 7 bases. V dropped 4 bases and J dropped 4; count of bases not matched to a gene: 6. Germline CDR1 reads DFQATT; CDR2 reads SNEGSKA (reference sequence). The CDR3 is 13 residues long. The CDR3 sequence is CSAITGVRYGYTF. For the CDR3, the DNA is TGCAGTGCTATTACAGGGGTTCGCTATGGCTACACCTTC.

A few counts support this clonotype. The V gene is TRBV2, the J gene TRBJ2-5; the D is unclear. This CDR3 contains 12 residues. Germline V gene lookup returns CDR1 SNHLY and CDR2 FYNNEI. V shed 2 bases and J shed 9 bases, with 10 bases lying between them. CDR3 in amino acids: CASSEPGEAQYF. In nucleotides, the CDR3 is TGTGCCAGCAGTGAACCGGGTGAGGCCCAGTACTTC.

This sequence joins TRBV24-1 and TRBJ2-2; 12 bases line up with TRBD2. The CDR3 extends over 16 amino acids. The V segment lost 3 bases and the J segment 5 bases; nucleotides outside the gene matches: 3. Germline assignment: CDR1 KGHDR and CDR2 SFDVKD. The chain's CDR3 is CATSDPGTSGTGELFF. The CDR3 DNA follows: TGTGCCACCAGTGATCCCGGGACTAGCGGGACCGGGGAGCTGTTTTTT.

This clonotype has a count of ten or more. The rearrangement joins TRBV19 to TRBJ1-1; D is ambiguous. Germline-derived CDR1 and CDR2 are LNHDA and SQIVND (reference sequence). This CDR3 spans 14 amino acids. V gave up 3 bases and J gave up 0 bases, with 8 bases separating them. DNA of the CDR3: TGTGCCAGTAGTATTTGGAACTTGAACACTGAAGCTTTCTTT. It yields the protein CASSIWNLNTEAFF.

Ten or more counts support this clonotype. V usage is TRBV7-3 and J usage is TRBJ1-1, with D hard to call. There are 13 residues in the CDR3. V lost 8 bases, J lost 2 bases, and 12 bases lay in between. The germline gives CDR1 SGHTA, CDR2 FQGTGA. CDR3 in amino acids: CASRANFNTEAFF. CDR3 in DNA: TGTGCCAGCCGCGCAAACTTCAACACTGAAGCTTTCTTT.

This clonotype was picked up one time. Relative to the germline gene, one junction end is altered; a read error may explain this. This chain uses TRBV5-1 with TRBJ2-2, with TRBD2 matching 11 bases. The germline CDR1 and CDR2 sequences are SGHRS and YFSETQ. The CDR3 is made up of 17 amino acids. The chain's CDR3 is CASSFPTSGTNTGELYF. Here the CDR3 DNA reads TGCGCCAGCAGCTTTCCGACTAGCGGGACGAACACCGGGGAGCTGTACTTC.

This clonotype was detected ten times or more. CDR3 sequence: CAMGDWGTEAFF. The CDR3, as DNA: TGTGCCATGGGGGACTGGGGGACTGAAGCTTTCTTT. V is TRBV28 and J is TRBJ1-1, with a weak D call TRBD1 (5 bases). V lost 10 bases, J lost 5 bases, and 14 bases lay in between. In germline, CDR1 is MDHEN, CDR2 SYDVKM. The CDR3 is 12 residues long.

This clonotype was found many times. The chain links TRBV7-9 to TRBJ2-5, with D possibly being TRBD2 (6 bases). Germline lookup yields CDR1 SEHNR and CDR2 FQNEAQ (reference sequence). Trimming left V 0 bases short and J 4 bases short, with 9 bases between. CDR3 length: 14 amino acids. The CDR3 is CASSLAGGRETQYF. CDR3 sequence (DNA): TGTGCCAGCAGCTTAGCCGGGGGACGAGAGACCCAGTACTTC.

The gene calls are TRBV20-1 and TRBJ1-5; D is possibly TRBD1 (5 bases). The CDR3 loop spans 15 amino acids. From germline, CDR1 is DFQATT and CDR2 SNEGSKA (reference sequence). V was shortened by 0 bases and J by 0 bases, with 9 bases between the two germline ends. The CDR3 is CSARDGGTSNQPQHF. The DNA for the CDR3 is TGCAGTGCTAGAGATGGCGGGACTAGCAATCAGCCCCAGCATTTT.